Listed below are T cell receptor beta chains from one sample, sequenced in a study of OX40 agonist ivuxolimab in advanced cancers. Produced via immunoSEQ multiplex PCR; TCRdb's table is partial and in-frame only. Found here are some 44,000 clones, 86% of them singletons; the top ten hold roughly a fifth. The sample was CD4+ or CD8+ T cells sorted from blood, taken in a trial of the OX40 agonist ivuxolimab. Receptors were obtained from an adult with an advanced solid tumor such as melanoma, head and neck, liver or kidney cancer. Both conserved end residues are part of each CDR3. A D gene is named only where the DNA matches it firmly. Not every row has a clone size; where given, it reads once, few, many or a size class.

CDR3 protein: CASSIGWARPIPDTQYF; CDR3 DNA: TGTGCCAGTAGTATAGGTTGGGCTAGGCCCATCCCAGATACGCAGTATTTT; D gene: NA; J gene: TRBJ2-3; clone size: NA; CDR3 length: 17; V gene: TRBV19
CDR3 protein: CASSIGRGVYNEQFF; CDR3 DNA: TGTGCCAGTAGTATAGGGCGGGGGGTGTACAATGAGCAGTTCTTC; D gene: TRBD2; J gene: TRBJ2-1; clone size: NA; CDR3 length: 15; V gene: TRBV19
CDR3 protein: CASSWTGGYDQPQHF; CDR3 DNA: TGTGCCAGCAGTTGGACAGGGGGCTACGATCAGCCCCAGCATTTT; D gene: TRBD1; J gene: TRBJ1-5; clone size: once; CDR3 length: 15; V gene: TRBV28
CDR3 protein: CASSYSDRDLNTQYF; CDR3 DNA: TGTGCCAGCAGTTACTCTGACAGGGACCTAAATACGCAGTATTTT; D gene: TRBD1; J gene: TRBJ2-3; clone size: NA; CDR3 length: 15; V gene: TRBV6-6
CDR3 protein: CASSQTNYNEQFF; CDR3 DNA: TGTGCCAGCAGCCAGACCAACTACAATGAGCAGTTCTTC; D gene: NA; J gene: TRBJ2-1; clone size: NA; CDR3 length: 13; V gene: TRBV11-1
CDR3 protein: CASSLSWEGTANYGYTF; CDR3 DNA: TGTGCCAGCAGTTTATCGTGGGAAGGGACTGCTAACTATGGCTACACCTTC; D gene: NA; J gene: TRBJ1-2; clone size: NA; CDR3 length: 17; V gene: TRBV27
CDR3 protein: CASSLGGRTEAFF; CDR3 DNA: TGTGCCAGCAGTTTAGGGGGGAGGACTGAAGCTTTCTTT; D gene: NA; J gene: TRBJ1-1; clone size: NA; CDR3 length: 13; V gene: TRBV28
CDR3 protein: CASSAFEGGTGETQYF; CDR3 DNA: TGTGCCAGCAGTGCTTTTGAGGGGGGCACGGGAGAGACCCAGTACTTC; D gene: NA; J gene: TRBJ2-5; clone size: NA; CDR3 length: 16; V gene: TRBV6-1
CDR3 protein: CASSRGGNQPQHF; CDR3 DNA: TGTGCCAGCAGCCGCGGCGGCAATCAGCCCCAGCATTTT; D gene: NA; J gene: TRBJ1-5; clone size: NA; CDR3 length: 13; V gene: TRBV7-9
CDR3 protein: CSVDTGLDTQYF; CDR3 DNA: TGCAGCGTTGATACCGGGTTGGATACGCAGTATTTT; D gene: NA; J gene: TRBJ2-3; clone size: NA; CDR3 length: 12; V gene: TRBV29-1
CDR3 protein: CAISDTGLHRTDTQYF; CDR3 DNA: TGTGCCATCAGTGACACGGGACTACATCGCACAGATACGCAGTATTTT; D gene: TRBD2; J gene: TRBJ2-3; clone size: NA; CDR3 length: 16; V gene: TRBV10-3
CDR3 protein: CASSPPGPEAFF; CDR3 DNA: TGTGCCAGCAGTCCGCCCGGCCCTGAAGCTTTCTTT; D gene: NA; J gene: TRBJ1-1; clone size: NA; CDR3 length: 12; V gene: TRBV6-5
CDR3 protein: CASSEDRGNTEAFF; CDR3 DNA: TGCGCCAGCAGCGAAGACAGGGGGAACACTGAAGCTTTCTTT; D gene: TRBD1; J gene: TRBJ1-1; clone size: NA; CDR3 length: 14; V gene: TRBV5-1
CDR3 protein: CSVERFGQGAGETQYF; CDR3 DNA: TGCAGCGTTGAAAGGTTCGGTCAGGGGGCTGGGGAGACCCAGTACTTC; D gene: TRBD1; J gene: TRBJ2-5; clone size: NA; CDR3 length: 16; V gene: TRBV29-1
CDR3 protein: CASSLYGGATETQYF; CDR3 DNA: TGTGCCAGCAGCTTATACGGGGGGGCCACGGAGACCCAGTACTTC; D gene: TRBD2; J gene: TRBJ2-5; clone size: once; CDR3 length: 15; V gene: TRBV11-2
CDR3 protein: CASGTAGGGTDTQYF; CDR3 DNA: TGTGCCAGCGGTACGGCAGGGGGCGGGACAGATACGCAGTATTTT; D gene: TRBD1; J gene: TRBJ2-3; clone size: once; CDR3 length: 15; V gene: TRBV2
CDR3 protein: CASSYRGTGTEAFF; CDR3 DNA: TGTGCCAGCAGTTATAGGGGGACAGGAACTGAAGCTTTCTTT; D gene: TRBD1; J gene: TRBJ1-1; clone size: NA; CDR3 length: 14; V gene: TRBV6-5
CDR3 protein: CASSALSGAGNTIYF; CDR3 DNA: TGTGCCAGCAGCGCCCTGTCAGGGGCCGGAAACACCATATATTTT; D gene: NA; J gene: TRBJ1-3; clone size: NA; CDR3 length: 15; V gene: TRBV9
CDR3 protein: CASSLDDYGYTF; CDR3 DNA: TGCGCCAGCAGCTTGGATGACTATGGCTACACCTTC; D gene: NA; J gene: TRBJ1-2; clone size: NA; CDR3 length: 12; V gene: TRBV5-1
CDR3 protein: CASSQETGRYEQYF; CDR3 DNA: TGCGCCAGCAGCCAAGAAACAGGTCGCTACGAGCAGTACTTC; D gene: NA; J gene: TRBJ2-7; clone size: NA; CDR3 length: 14; V gene: TRBV4-1
CDR3 protein: CASSYGGSNQPQHF; CDR3 DNA: TGTGCCAGCAGTTATGGGGGTAGCAATCAGCCCCAGCATTTT; D gene: NA; J gene: TRBJ1-5; clone size: NA; CDR3 length: 14; V gene: TRBV27
CDR3 protein: CASSVVGEGTAELFF; CDR3 DNA: TGTGCCAGCAGCGTAGTGGGGGAGGGGACGGCGGAGCTGTTTTTT; D gene: TRBD2; J gene: TRBJ2-2; clone size: NA; CDR3 length: 15; V gene: TRBV9
CDR3 protein: CASSPVQGAGEAFF; CDR3 DNA: TGTGCCAGCAGCCCCGTACAGGGGGCAGGTGAAGCTTTCTTT; D gene: TRBD1; J gene: TRBJ1-1; clone size: NA; CDR3 length: 14; V gene: TRBV7-9
CDR3 protein: CASRFIQDREFTGELFF; CDR3 DNA: TGTGCCAGCAGATTTATCCAAGACAGGGAGTTCACCGGGGAGCTGTTTTTT; D gene: TRBD1; J gene: TRBJ2-2; clone size: NA; CDR3 length: 17; V gene: TRBV7-8
CDR3 protein: CASSLTSGYNEQFF; CDR3 DNA: TGTGCCAGCAGCTTAACTAGCGGGTACAATGAGCAGTTCTTC; D gene: TRBD2; J gene: TRBJ2-1; clone size: NA; CDR3 length: 14; V gene: TRBV7-9
CDR3 protein: CASSLGRGRDIQYF; CDR3 DNA: TGTGCCAGCAGCTTAGGTAGGGGTAGAGACATTCAGTACTTC; D gene: NA; J gene: TRBJ2-4; clone size: NA; CDR3 length: 14; V gene: TRBV7-6